The next 18 T cell receptor beta chains were all read from a single sample in a study of cytomegalovirus exposure and HLA in healthy donors. Data came from immunoSEQ multiplex PCR; TCRdb stores just in-frame clones and leaves some out. The table records around 190,000 clones, roughly 86% of them present only once. Sequenced sample: PBMCs. These receptors all stem from a man between 25 and 39 years old in good health and CMV-seropositive.

The chain links TRBV6-5 to TRBJ2-1; D is undetermined. The germline V gene encodes CDR1 MNHEY and CDR2 SVGAGI. This CDR3 spans 16 amino acids. V gave up 4 bases and J gave up 8 bases, with 21 bases separating them. DNA of the CDR3: TGTGCCAGCAGTTTCTCCTCTACCGTAGCTATGGATGAGCAGTTCTTC. Translation: CASSFSSTVAMDEQFF.

V gene TRBV18 combines with J gene TRBJ2-1, with 15 bases that match TRBD2. Germline trimming cut 1 base from V and 8 bases from J; bases unmatched to any gene: 6. Germline-derived CDR1 and CDR2 are KGHSH and LQKENI. The CDR3 totals 17 residues. The CDR3 nucleotides are TGTGCCAGCTCACCACTCGGGACTAGCGGGAGGTCAGATGAGCAGTTCTTC. Translated: CASSPLGTSGRSDEQFF.

V gene TRBV30 combines with J gene TRBJ1-2; D remains unclear. Per germline, CDR1 GTSNPN and CDR2 SVGIG (reference sequence). The CDR3 spans 13 residues. Trimming took 0 bases from V and 1 from J, leaving 6 bases between them. The CDR3 spells CAWSVEINYGYTF. The DNA for the CDR3 is TGTGCCTGGAGTGTGGAAATTAACTATGGCTACACCTTC.

The rearrangement links TRBV5-1 to TRBJ2-3; 9 bases agree with TRBD1. CDR3 length: 15 residues. CDR1 and CDR2 from the germline V gene are SGHRS and YFSETQ. With 4 bases clipped from V and 1 base from J, the junction kept 4 bases outside the gene matches. The chain's CDR3 is CASSITGGGTDTQYF. CDR3 DNA sequence: TGCGCCAGCAGCATTACAGGGGGCGGCACAGATACGCAGTATTTT.

This clone turned up a few times. The chain joins TRBV5-4 to TRBJ1-1, with TRBD1 as a possible D gene (5 bases). The germline CDR1 and CDR2 sequences are SGHNT and YYREEE (reference sequence). V was pared by 2 bases and J by 7 bases, with 12 bases between. This CDR3 spans 13 amino acids. CDR3 in amino acids: CASSFGGWGEAFF. The CDR3 DNA is TGTGCCAGCAGCTTTGGGGGGTGGGGTGAAGCTTTCTTT.

The chain has TRBV2 and TRBJ1-1; D not resolved. V was cut by 8 bases and J by 1 base, with 17 bases left in between. CDR1 SNHLY and CDR2 FYNNEI come from the germline V gene. The CDR3 contains 15 residues. In nucleotides, the CDR3 is TGTGCCAGCCGCCGGGAAGGTAAGACGAACACTGAAGCTTTCTTT. This gives the protein CASRREGKTNTEAFF. Combining the CDR3 with reference TRBV2 and TRBJ1-1 gives the whole variable domain EPEVTQTPSHQVTQMGQEVILRCVPISNHLYFYWYRQILGQKVEFLVSFYNNEISEKSEIFDDQFSVERPDGSNFTLKIRSTKLEDSAMYFCASRREGKTNTEAFFGQGTRLTVV.

This clone was seen only once. This chain uses TRBV20-1 with TRBJ1-5; the D is unclear. Trimming took off 4 bases at V and 4 bases at J, with 5 bases between the two ends. Per the germline V gene, CDR1 is DFQATT and CDR2 is SNEGSKA (reference sequence). CDR3 length equals 11 residues. CDR3 residues: CSATLNQPQHF. CDR3 bases: TGCAGTGCTACCCTGAATCAGCCCCAGCATTTT.

This clone was recorded once. The rearrangement joins TRBV6-5 to TRBJ1-1; D gene unclear. V lost 0 bases, J lost 10 bases, and 12 bases lay in between. CDR1 and CDR2 from the germline V gene are MNHEY and SVGAGI. The CDR3 consists of 13 residues. The CDR3 protein is CASSYSFSHRAFF. The DNA of the CDR3 is TGTGCCAGCAGTTACTCGTTCAGTCATAGAGCTTTCTTT.

V and J are TRBV5-4 and TRBJ2-7; 10 bases are a match to TRBD2. The CDR3 contains 16 residues. Germline values: CDR1 SGHNT, CDR2 YYREEE (reference sequence). V dropped 0 bases and J dropped 3; count of bases not matched to a gene: 6. CDR3 in DNA: TGTGCCAGCAGCTTGGCCGTGGCTAGCGGGAGCTACGAGCAGTACTTC. Protein product: CASSLAVASGSYEQYF.

The J gene is TRBJ2-1, the V gene TRBV6-5; 9 nucleotides agree with TRBD1. Germline V CDR1 and CDR2: MNHEY, SVGAGI. Trimming at V came to 10 bases and at J to 5 bases, leaving 9 bases not matched to a gene. CDR3 length: 14 amino acids. CDR3 DNA: TGTGCCACTGAAGGGGGACAGGGAAACAATGAGCAGTTCTTC. Translation gives CATEGGQGNNEQFF.

The chain carries TRBV2 and TRBJ2-1; D call uncertain. Germline V CDR1 and CDR2: SNHLY, FYNNEI. Trimming cost V 7 bases and J 1 base, with 14 bases left between them. The CDR3 extends over 15 amino acids. The CDR3 coding sequence is TGTGCCAGCACCCCCGAGGCGGCTTCCTACAATGAGCAGTTCTTC. Its translation is CASTPEAASYNEQFF.

The chain joins TRBV4-3 to TRBJ2-3; TRBD2 aligns across 8 bases. Germline trimming cut 2 bases from V and 5 bases from J; bases unmatched to any gene: 9. Germline CDR1 and CDR2: LGHNA and YSLEER. The CDR3 is 16 residues long. CDR3 nucleotides: TGCGCCAGCAGCCAACGCTGGCTTAGCGGGGAAGATACGCAGTATTTT. Translated, it gives CASSQRWLSGEDTQYF.

The chain joins TRBV7-2 to TRBJ2-7; 7 bases map to TRBD1. This CDR3 is built from 14 residues. The V gene's germline CDR1 is SGHTA and CDR2 FQGNSA. Trimming at V came to 3 bases and at J to 4 bases, leaving 6 bases not matched to a gene. CDR3 amino acids: CASSFEGQSYEQYF. CDR3 bases: TGTGCCAGCAGCTTCGAGGGACAGTCTTACGAGCAGTACTTC.

The chain is built from TRBV6-5 and TRBJ1-1, with D possibly TRBD1 on 5 matching bases. V dropped 2 bases and J dropped 5 bases, with 12 bases sitting between them. This CDR3 has 14 amino acids. Germline V gene sequence: CDR1 MNHEY, CDR2 SVGAGI. Written as DNA, the CDR3 is TGTGCCAGCAGTTACACGGGGGTCGATACTGAAGCTTTCTTT. Translating gives CASSYTGVDTEAFF.

V gene TRBV5-6 combines with J gene TRBJ1-6, with 9 bases lining up with TRBD1. This CDR3 region has 17 residues. V was pared by 2 bases and J by 6 bases, with 9 bases of the junction left unmatched. Germline CDR1 SGHDT, CDR2 YYEEEE. This CDR3 is CASSFRTGAITNSPLHF. CDR3 bases: TGTGCCAGCAGCTTTCGGACAGGGGCGATAACTAATTCACCCCTCCACTTT.

V gene TRBV5-4 combines with J gene TRBJ1-5; D is possibly TRBD1 (6 bases). CDR1 is SGHNT and CDR2 is YYREEE in the germline V gene (reference sequence). The V end was cut by 0 bases, the J end by 7 bases, with 8 bases between. This CDR3 region has 13 residues. The CDR3 DNA follows: TGTGCCAGCAGCTTGGACAGGGACCAGCCCCAGCATTTT. Amino acids: CASSLDRDQPQHF. Based on the CDR3 plus reference TRBV5-4 and TRBJ1-5, the full variable domain is ETGVTQSPTHLIKTRGQQVTLRCSSQSGHNTVSWYQQALGQGPQFIFQYYREEENGRGNFPPRFSGLQFPNYSSELNVNALELDDSALYLCASSLDRDQPQHFGDGTRLSIL.

The count of this clone is one. The CDR3 spells CAISSDTLNYGYTF. CDR3 DNA: TGTGCCATCAGCTCGGACACCCTAAACTATGGCTACACCTTC. V is TRBV10-3 and J is TRBJ1-2; D is perhaps TRBD1 (5 bases). CDR1 and CDR2 from the germline V gene are ENHRY and SYGVKD. Trimming pared 6 bases from V and 2 bases from J, leaving 13 bases between. The CDR3 consists of 14 residues.

This sequence joins TRBV4-1 and TRBJ1-5, with D possibly being TRBD1 (5 bases). CDR3 length: 15 residues. V was clipped by 3 bases and J by 3 bases, with 12 bases between them. Germline CDR1 MGHRA, CDR2 YSYEKL. The CDR3 is CASSHRQGTNQPQHF. The DNA of the CDR3 is TGCGCCAGCAGCCATCGTCAGGGTACCAATCAGCCCCAGCATTTT.